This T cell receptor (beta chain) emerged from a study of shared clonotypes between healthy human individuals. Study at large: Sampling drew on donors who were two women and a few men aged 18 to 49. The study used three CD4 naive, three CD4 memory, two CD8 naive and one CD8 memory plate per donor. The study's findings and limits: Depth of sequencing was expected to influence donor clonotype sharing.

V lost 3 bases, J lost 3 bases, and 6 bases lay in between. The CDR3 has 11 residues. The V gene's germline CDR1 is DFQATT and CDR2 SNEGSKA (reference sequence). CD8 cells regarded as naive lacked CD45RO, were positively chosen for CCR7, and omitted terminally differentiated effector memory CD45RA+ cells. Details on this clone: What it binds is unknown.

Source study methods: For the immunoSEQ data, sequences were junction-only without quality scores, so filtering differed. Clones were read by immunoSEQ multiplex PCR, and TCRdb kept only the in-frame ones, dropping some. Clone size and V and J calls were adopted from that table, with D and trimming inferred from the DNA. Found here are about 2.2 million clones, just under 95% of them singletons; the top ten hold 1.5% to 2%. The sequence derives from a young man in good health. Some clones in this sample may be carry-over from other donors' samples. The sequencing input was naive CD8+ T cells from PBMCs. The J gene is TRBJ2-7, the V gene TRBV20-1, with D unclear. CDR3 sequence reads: CSARIVYEQYF. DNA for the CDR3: TGCAGTGCTAGGATAGTCTACGAGCAGTACTTC.